The 32 T cell receptor beta chains below all came from one sample that was sequenced in a study of blood T cell repertoires in COVID-19. Assay: immunoSEQ multiplex PCR; the TCRdb copy retains only in-frame clones and omits some. The data contain roughly 69,000 clones, about 86% of them singletons. Source material: peripheral blood. These receptors originate from a man aged 45 to 65 with active COVID-19.

This chain's CDR3 is CSARSAYSYGYTF. Here the CDR3 DNA reads TGCAGCGCAAGAAGCGCCTATTCCTATGGCTACACCTTC. The J gene is TRBJ1-2, the V gene TRBV29-1; D gene uncertain. Trimming stripped 7 bases from V and 4 bases from J, with 16 bases between. Germline loops: CDR1 SQVTM, CDR2 ANQGSEA. This CDR3 region has 13 residues. The whole variable domain, filled in from reference TRBV29-1 and TRBJ1-2, reads SAVISQKPSRDICQRGTSLTIQCQVDSQVTMMFWYRQQPGQSLTLIATANQGSEATYESGFVIDKFPISRPNLTFSTLTVSNMSPEDSSIYLCSARSAYSYGYTFGSGTRLTVV.

The chain links TRBV7-9 to TRBJ2-1; TRBD1 might be the D (6 bases). V gave up 5 bases and J gave up 6 bases, with 17 bases separating them. Per the germline V gene, CDR1 is SEHNR and CDR2 is FQNEAQ (reference sequence). The length of the CDR3 is 15 residues. CDR3 DNA: TGTGCCAGCAGCCATAGACAGGTTTTTGGCAATGAGCAGTTCTTC. The encoded protein is CASSHRQVFGNEQFF. Together with reference TRBV7-9 and TRBJ2-1, the CDR3 gives the full variable domain: DTGVSQNPRHKITKRGQNVTFRCDPISEHNRLYWYRQTLGQGPEFLTYFQNEAQLEKSRLLSDRFSAERPKGSFSTLEIQRTEQGDSAMYLCASSHRQVFGNEQFFGPGTRLTVL.

V is TRBV11-2 and J is TRBJ2-7, with 9 bases that match TRBD1. The CDR3 contains 16 residues. In germline, CDR1 is SGHAT, CDR2 FQNNGV. Trimming cost V 3 bases and J 6 bases; bases outside gene matches: 12. The chain's CDR3 is CASSLYDRGTRSEQYF. The DNA for the CDR3 is TGTGCCAGCAGCTTGTACGACAGGGGGACCCGATCCGAGCAGTACTTC.

The chain combines TRBV5-4 with TRBJ1-1, with no clear D. Germline V gives CDR1 SGHNT, CDR2 YYREEE (reference sequence). The CDR3 length is 14 residues. Between the trimmed V and J ends, which lost 1 base and 4 bases, there was a span of 11 bases. The CDR3 DNA follows: TGTGCCAGCAGCTTGAGAGGAGGACGCACTGAAGCTTTCTTT. Its translation: CASSLRGGRTEAFF.

The chain has TRBV2 and TRBJ2-7; 8 bases agree with TRBD2. Germline V gene data show CDR1 as SNHLY and CDR2 as FYNNEI. Trimming took 8 bases from V and 0 from J; bases not matched to a gene: 6. The CDR3 sequence is 14 residues long. In DNA, the CDR3 is TGTGCCAGCTTAGCGGGACGAAACTCCTACGAGCAGTACTTC. Its protein is CASLAGRNSYEQYF.

V usage is TRBV10-3 and J usage is TRBJ1-1, with D maybe TRBD1 (5 bases). Germline values: CDR1 ENHRY, CDR2 SYGVKD. The CDR3 contains 14 residues. V was clipped by 4 bases and J by 3 bases, with 12 bases between them. The CDR3 region is CAISGWGRDTEAFF. The CDR3 nucleotides read TGTGCCATCAGTGGCTGGGGGAGGGACACTGAAGCTTTCTTT.

V gene TRBV11-2 combines with J gene TRBJ2-2; D might be TRBD1 (6 bases). Deletions cut 5 bases from V and 0 bases from J, with 10 bases between. This CDR3 has 15 amino acids. CDR1 and CDR2 from the germline V gene are SGHAT and FQNNGV. The DNA for the CDR3 is TGTGCCAGCAGCCCCACAGGGTCGAACACCGGGGAGCTGTTTTTT. Its protein product is CASSPTGSNTGELFF.

The rearrangement joins TRBV28 to TRBJ2-1; TRBD2 matches at 12 bases. The CDR3 sequence is 16 residues long. The trim removed 10 bases at V and 0 bases at J, leaving 7 bases unmatched. CDR1 is MDHEN and CDR2 is SYDVKM in the germline V gene. The CDR3 bases are TGTGCCACCGCGACTAGCGGGAGAAGCTCCTACAATGAGCAGTTCTTC. The encoded protein is CATATSGRSSYNEQFF.

This rearrangement joins TRBV20-1 to TRBJ2-7; a weak D match, TRBD1 (6 bases). V shed 1 base and J shed 10 bases, with 11 bases lying between them. CDR1 and CDR2 from the germline V gene are DFQATT and SNEGSKA (reference sequence). There are 11 residues in the CDR3. CDR3 residues: CSARVQGFQYF. CDR3 nucleotides: TGCAGTGCTAGAGTCCAGGGGTTCCAGTACTTC.

This chain connects TRBV6-6 to TRBJ1-6; 7 positions match TRBD1. The CDR3 length is 14 residues. In germline, CDR1 is MNHNY, CDR2 SVGAGI (reference sequence). Germline trimming cut 7 bases from V and 10 bases from J; bases unmatched to any gene: 10. In DNA, the CDR3 is TGTGCCAGCACCCAATCTAGGGGGCTGTCACCCCTCCACTTT. It is translated as CASTQSRGLSPLHF.

The chain links TRBV30 to TRBJ1-4; the D gene is possibly TRBD1 (5 bases). V was clipped by 3 bases and J by 3 bases, with 11 bases between them. This CDR3 has 14 amino acids. The germline gives CDR1 GTSNPN, CDR2 SVGIG (reference sequence). The CDR3 DNA follows: TGTGCCTGGAGACTCAAGGGGTCTAATGAAAAACTGTTTTTT. Translating it yields CAWRLKGSNEKLFF.

V is TRBV6-5 and J is TRBJ2-3; 7 bases line up with TRBD1. The CDR3 contains 14 residues. V shed 5 bases, J shed 2 bases, and the junction held 4 bases outside the gene matches. From germline, CDR1 is MNHEY and CDR2 SVGAGI. CDR3 nucleotide sequence: TGTGCCAGCAGTCGGGACAGTTACACAGATACGCAGTATTTT. This encodes CASSRDSYTDTQYF.

DNA for the CDR3: TGTGCCAGTAGTATCTCTGGGACAGATCGCTATGGCTACACCTTC. Translated, it gives CASSISGTDRYGYTF. The rearrangement uses TRBV19 and TRBJ1-2; the match to TRBD1 covers 7 bases. V was pared by 3 bases and J by 4 bases, with 8 bases of the junction left unmatched. The CDR3 runs 15 residues. Germline CDR1 is LNHDA and CDR2 is SQIVND (reference sequence).

The chain recombines TRBV2 with TRBJ2-1, with TRBD2 identical over 7 bases. This CDR3 region has 17 residues. CDR1 SNHLY and CDR2 FYNNEI come from the germline V gene. CDR3 loop: CTSAAPGGGREMNEQFF. The CDR3, as DNA: TGTACCTCAGCAGCGCCGGGAGGAGGCAGGGAGATGAATGAGCAGTTCTTC.

This chain links TRBV6-5 with TRBJ2-3; 7 nucleotides agree with TRBD1. Germline V gives CDR1 MNHEY, CDR2 SVGAGI. The CDR3 has 14 amino acids. The V and J ends lost 7 bases and 2 bases, in that order; junction bases with no gene match: 6. CDR3 sequence reads: CASTRGSYTDTQYF. In nucleotides, the CDR3 is TGTGCCAGCACCAGGGGGAGCTACACAGATACGCAGTATTTT.

The CDR3 bases are TGTGCCAGCAGCGAGAGCGGGGGGCATTACAATGAGCAGTTCTTC. Its translation is CASSESGGHYNEQFF. The chain employs TRBV3-1 (or the pseudogene TRBV3-2) and TRBJ2-1, with 9 bases matching TRBD2. CDR1 and CDR2 from the germline V gene are LGHDT and YNNKEL (reference sequence). The CDR3 is made up of 15 amino acids. V shed 5 bases and J 4 bases; nucleotides not matched to a gene: 6.

The genes are TRBV7-9 and TRBJ1-1, with TRBD1 matching 7 bases. CDR3 length equals 15 residues. CDR1 SEHNR and CDR2 FQNEAQ come from the germline V gene (reference sequence). The V segment lost 5 bases and the J segment 6 bases; nucleotides outside the gene matches: 12. The CDR3 is CASSTGDLWGPEAFF. The CDR3 DNA follows: TGTGCCAGCAGCACAGGGGACTTGTGGGGGCCTGAAGCTTTCTTT.

The chain joins TRBV9 to TRBJ1-2, with D hard to call. Trimming removed 4 bases at V and 4 bases at J, with 11 bases between. The CDR3 totals 13 residues. The germline V gene has CDR1 SGDLS and CDR2 YYNGEE. The CDR3 is CASSPDGLYGYTF. The CDR3 DNA sequence: TGTGCCAGCAGCCCGGACGGACTCTATGGCTACACCTTC.

The chain couples TRBV24-1 to TRBJ2-3; 8 nucleotides line up with TRBD1. This CDR3 is built from 17 residues. V trimming: 3 bases; J trimming: 1 base; junction bases outside the gene matches: 8. In germline, CDR1 is KGHDR, CDR2 SFDVKD. The CDR3 DNA is TGTGCCACCAGTGATCCGCTACAGGGGGGCGGCACAGATACGCAGTATTTT. Its protein is CATSDPLQGGGTDTQYF.

This clone was recorded a few times. V usage is TRBV30 and J usage is TRBJ1-3; tentative D call: TRBD1 (5 bases). Trimming took 4 bases from V and 2 from J, leaving 6 bases between them. CDR3 length: 12 residues. Germline V gene sequence: CDR1 GTSNPN, CDR2 SVGIG (reference sequence). The CDR3 sequence is CAWKGTGNTIYF. The CDR3 coding sequence is TGTGCCTGGAAGGGGACTGGAAACACCATATATTTT. The full variable domain, its missing parts supplied by reference TRBV30 and TRBJ1-3, is SQTIHQWPATLVQPVGSPLSLECTVEGTSNPNLYWYRQAAGRGLQLLFYSVGIGQISSEVPQNLSASRPQDRQFILSSKKLLLSDSGFYLCAWKGTGNTIYFGEGSWLTVV.

This clone was seen only once. The chain recombines TRBV5-1 with TRBJ2-7; D is perhaps TRBD1 (5 bases). Looked up from germline, CDR1 is SGHRS and CDR2 is YFSETQ. The CDR3 has 14 residues. V lost 4 bases and J lost 9, with 20 bases in between. The CDR3 spells CASSPPTVHSVQYF. The CDR3 bases are TGCGCCAGCAGCCCCCCGACAGTTCATTCAGTGCAGTACTTC.

The chain joins TRBV2 to TRBJ1-3; TRBD1 agrees at 7 bases. V gave up 4 bases and J gave up 4 bases; unmatched junction bases: 10. CDR1 and CDR2 (germline): SNHLY, FYNNEI. The CDR3 covers 16 residues. The CDR3 is CASSASPGTDGNTIYF. The DNA for the CDR3 is TGTGCCAGCAGTGCCAGCCCCGGGACAGACGGAAACACCATATATTTT.

The J gene is TRBJ2-1, the V gene TRBV6-5; tentatively, D is TRBD2 (6 bases). Between the trimmed V and J ends, which lost 6 bases and 6 bases, there was a span of 15 bases. The CDR3 covers 14 residues. CDR1 is MNHEY, CDR2 SVGAGI, per germline. Here the CDR3 DNA reads TGTGCCAGCAGGGACTACCTCCTAGCCAATGAGCAGTTCTTC. Protein product: CASRDYLLANEQFF.

This clone showed up just a few times. The rearrangement links TRBV5-1 to TRBJ2-7; TRBD2 aligns across 8 bases. The CDR3 extends over 14 amino acids. Germline V CDR1 and CDR2: SGHRS, YFSETQ. V shed 5 bases, J shed 5 bases, and the junction held 9 bases outside the gene matches. CDR3 nucleotide sequence: TGCGCCAGCAGTCGCAGCGGGAGCTACGACGAGCAGTACTTC. Amino acid sequence: CASSRSGSYDEQYF.

The chain employs TRBV2 and TRBJ1-2; D is perhaps TRBD1 (5 bases). Trimming took off 7 bases at V and 7 bases at J, with 25 bases between the two ends. Germline values: CDR1 SNHLY, CDR2 FYNNEI. There are 16 residues in the CDR3. CDR3 coding DNA: TGTGCCAGCATTGGAATTTTGGGCGTTATGGGGGGTGGCTACACCTTC. Amino acid sequence: CASIGILGVMGGGYTF.

The J gene is TRBJ1-5, the V gene TRBV6-2 or TRBV6-3; perhaps TRBD1 as D (6 bases). This CDR3 has 13 residues. Germline V gene sequence: CDR1 MNHEY, CDR2 SVGEGT. The germline V and J ends were trimmed by 6 bases and 9 bases, with 15 bases remaining between them. In DNA form, the CDR3 reads TGTGCCAGCAGCACGGACAGCCAGCGGCCCCAGCATTTT. Its translation: CASSTDSQRPQHF.

The chain uses TRBV29-1 and TRBJ1-1; maybe TRBD1 (5 bases). Germline lookup yields CDR1 SQVTM and CDR2 ANQGSEA. With 0 bases removed from V and 10 bases from J, the gap between germline ends came to 6 bases. The CDR3 consists of 10 residues. This CDR3 is CSVEEGGAFF. The CDR3 DNA reads TGCAGCGTTGAAGAGGGGGGAGCTTTCTTT.

This clone was detected a few times. V and J are TRBV6-5 and TRBJ1-1; a possible D gene is TRBD1 (5 bases). This CDR3 spans 14 amino acids. The V end was cut by 9 bases, the J end by 0 bases, with 14 bases between. Germline-derived CDR1 and CDR2 are MNHEY and SVGAGI. CDR3 region: CASRQRSMNTEAFF. The CDR3 region has the DNA TGTGCCAGTAGACAGAGATCCATGAACACTGAAGCTTTCTTT.

The chain joins TRBV5-5 to TRBJ1-2; D is ambiguous. Germline CDR1 is SGHKS and CDR2 is YYEKEE (reference sequence). The CDR3 covers 14 residues. V dropped 7 bases and J dropped 0 bases, with 13 bases sitting between them. This CDR3 is CASREADPNYGYTF. CDR3 nucleotides: TGTGCCAGCCGGGAAGCGGATCCTAACTATGGCTACACCTTC.

The rearrangement links TRBV7-2 to TRBJ2-7; the match to TRBD2 covers 7 bases. The length of the CDR3 is 16 residues. Germline lookup yields CDR1 SGHTA and CDR2 FQGNSA. The V segment lost 6 bases and the J segment 5 bases; nucleotides outside the gene matches: 16. The CDR3 spells CASSFSPLRGWHEQYF. The CDR3 coding sequence is TGTGCCAGCAGTTTCTCCCCACTGCGGGGGTGGCACGAGCAGTACTTC. The whole variable domain, filled in from reference TRBV7-2 and TRBJ2-7, reads GAGVSQSPSNKVTEKGKDVELRCDPISGHTALYWYRQSLGQGLEFLIYFQGNSAPDKSGLPSDRFSAERTGGSVSTLTIQRTQQEDSAVYLCASSFSPLRGWHEQYFGPGTRLTVT.

The chain couples TRBV18 to TRBJ2-5; 9 bases line up with TRBD2. This CDR3 spans 16 amino acids. Losses at the gene ends were 3 bases for V and 5 bases for J; bases not matched to a gene: 10. The V gene's germline CDR1 is KGHSH and CDR2 LQKENI. In DNA form, the CDR3 reads TGTGCCAGCTCACCTTTCGGCGGGAGGGCCGGGGAGACCCAGTACTTC. Translated: CASSPFGGRAGETQYF.

This chain connects TRBV12-5 to TRBJ2-6; maybe TRBD1 (5 bases). This CDR3 region has 18 residues. The ends were cut back, 3 bases at V and 0 bases at J, with 15 bases in the middle. The germline V gene has CDR1 LGHNT and CDR2 FRNRAP. The CDR3 spells CASGFFSGLGSGANVLTF. CDR3 in DNA: TGTGCTAGTGGTTTTTTTTCAGGGTTGGGCTCTGGGGCCAACGTCCTGACTTTC.